The T cell receptor (beta chain) under discussion was sequenced for a study of blood T cell repertoires in COVID-19. Looking at the study overall: COVID-19 samples collected from the United States, Italy and Spain covered acute and convalescent phases.

The table came from immunoSEQ multiplex PCR; TCRdb's copy has only in-frame clones and leaves some out. The sample records hundreds of thousands of clones, approximately 82% being singletons. This receptor was taken from a woman in her sixties or seventies with active or convalescent COVID-19. The source material was peripheral blood.

CDR3 in DNA: TGTGCCAGCAGCCTGGACCATTGGGGCATAGATTCACCCCTCCACTTT. Encoded protein: CASSLDHWGIDSPLHF. This sequence joins TRBV3-1 (or the pseudogene TRBV3-2) and TRBJ1-6, with D possibly matching TRBD1 (5 bases). V was clipped by 4 bases and J by 8 bases, with 18 bases between them. The germline V gene encodes CDR1 LGHDT and CDR2 YNNKEL (reference sequence). The CDR3 length is 16 residues.